Listed below are T cell receptor beta chains from one sample, sequenced in a study of cytomegalovirus exposure and HLA in healthy donors. TCRdb's table, derived via immunoSEQ multiplex PCR, lists solely in-frame clones and lacks some. The sample data list about 120,000 clones. Material: PBMCs. Receptor source: a man aged 30 to 39 in good health and CMV-seronegative. CDR3s include the opening cysteine and the closing phenylalanine or tryptophan. The order of the fields is D gene, J gene, V gene, CDR3 protein, CDR3 DNA. The D gene is left open where the match is weak.

d_gene: .; j_gene: TRBJ1-1; v_gene: TRBV9; CDR3aa: CASSALRSDTEAFF; CDR3nt: TGTGCCAGCAGCGCCCTAAGATCTGACACTGAAGCTTTCTTT
d_gene: .; j_gene: TRBJ1-4; v_gene: TRBV9; CDR3aa: CASSPGPPWDKRNEKLFF; CDR3nt: TGTGCCAGCAGCCCGGGTCCCCCGTGGGACAAAAGAAATGAAAAACTGTTTTTT
d_gene: TRBD2; j_gene: TRBJ2-7; v_gene: TRBV28; CDR3aa: CASEMGLADSYEQYF; CDR3nt: TGTGCCAGCGAGATGGGACTAGCGGATTCCTACGAGCAGTACTTC
d_gene: TRBD1; j_gene: TRBJ1-2; v_gene: TRBV6-6; CDR3aa: CASSPRTGLGYGYTF; CDR3nt: TGTGCCAGCAGCCCAAGGACAGGGTTGGGCTATGGCTACACCTTC
d_gene: TRBD1; j_gene: TRBJ1-4; v_gene: TRBV7-8; CDR3aa: CASSSTGGREKLFF; CDR3nt: TGTGCCAGCAGCTCGACAGGGGGCCGTGAAAAACTGTTTTTT
d_gene: .; j_gene: TRBJ2-3; v_gene: TRBV28; CDR3aa: CASSLRYRSSTDTQYF; CDR3nt: TGTGCCAGCAGTTTAAGGTACAGATCTAGCACAGATACGCAGTATTTT
d_gene: .; j_gene: TRBJ1-3; v_gene: TRBV6-1; CDR3aa: CASQDDRPQGNTIYF; CDR3nt: TGTGCCAGCCAGGACGACAGACCGCAGGGAAACACCATATATTTT
d_gene: .; j_gene: TRBJ2-6; v_gene: TRBV19; CDR3aa: CASSINRDSGANVLTF; CDR3nt: TGTGCCAGTAGTATTAACAGGGACTCTGGGGCCAACGTCCTGACTTTC
d_gene: .; j_gene: TRBJ2-3; v_gene: TRBV29-1; CDR3aa: CSVSGGSYRTDTQYF; CDR3nt: TGCAGCGTTTCTGGGGGGTCGTATAGGACAGATACGCAGTATTTT
d_gene: TRBD2; j_gene: TRBJ2-7; v_gene: TRBV10-3; CDR3aa: CAISKTSGGAVYEQYF; CDR3nt: TGTGCCATCAGTAAGACTAGCGGGGGGGCCGTGTACGAGCAGTACTTC
d_gene: .; j_gene: TRBJ1-2; v_gene: TRBV30; CDR3aa: CAWSGLLGGGYGYTF; CDR3nt: TGTGCCTGGAGTGGTCTATTGGGGGGGGGATATGGCTACACCTTC
d_gene: .; j_gene: TRBJ2-7; v_gene: TRBV5-6; CDR3aa: CASSLVQGREQYF; CDR3nt: TGTGCCAGCAGCTTGGTTCAGGGGCGCGAGCAGTACTTC
d_gene: .; j_gene: TRBJ2-7; v_gene: TRBV6-5; CDR3aa: CASSRQAFSYEQYF; CDR3nt: TGTGCCAGCAGCCGACAGGCCTTCTCCTACGAGCAGTACTTC
d_gene: .; j_gene: TRBJ1-2; v_gene: TRBV2; CDR3aa: CASSAQGGYGYTF; CDR3nt: TGTGCCAGCAGTGCCCAGGGTGGCTATGGCTACACCTTC
d_gene: .; j_gene: TRBJ1-2; v_gene: TRBV11-2; CDR3aa: CASSLGSQTKGYTF; CDR3nt: TGTGCCAGCAGCTTAGGATCCCAGACTAAGGGCTACACCTTC
d_gene: TRBD1; j_gene: TRBJ1-4; v_gene: TRBV6-6; CDR3aa: CASRDRGATNEKLFF; CDR3nt: TGTGCCAGCAGGGACAGGGGGGCAACTAATGAAAAACTGTTTTTT
d_gene: TRBD2; j_gene: TRBJ2-2; v_gene: TRBV29-1; CDR3aa: CSVSAGGLVGELFF; CDR3nt: TGCAGCGTTTCCGCGGGGGGGCTTGTCGGGGAGCTGTTTTTT
d_gene: .; j_gene: TRBJ1-6; v_gene: TRBV14; CDR3aa: CASSQEEARRSPLHF; CDR3nt: TGTGCCAGCAGCCAAGAGGAGGCCAGGCGCTCACCCCTCCACTTT
d_gene: .; j_gene: TRBJ1-4; v_gene: TRBV19; CDR3aa: CASSRDFKNEKLFF; CDR3nt: TGTGCCAGTAGCCGGGACTTTAAAAATGAAAAACTGTTTTTT
d_gene: .; j_gene: TRBJ1-2; v_gene: TRBV27; CDR3aa: CASSQSPMTGYGYTF; CDR3nt: TGTGCCAGCAGTCAAAGCCCCATGACGGGCTATGGCTACACCTTC
d_gene: .; j_gene: TRBJ1-4; v_gene: TRBV4-1; CDR3aa: CASSQGIGALTEKLFF; CDR3nt: TGCGCCAGCAGCCAAGGAATAGGGGCCCTAACTGAAAAACTGTTTTTT
d_gene: TRBD1; j_gene: TRBJ2-2; v_gene: TRBV11-2; CDR3aa: CASSPGGQGGTGELFF; CDR3nt: TGTGCCAGCAGCCCGGGGGGACAGGGTGGGACCGGGGAGCTGTTTTTT
d_gene: .; j_gene: TRBJ2-7; v_gene: TRBV4-2; CDR3aa: CASSQAPLYEQYF; CDR3nt: TGTGCCAGCAGCCAAGCCCCCCTCTACGAGCAGTACTTC
d_gene: TRBD2; j_gene: TRBJ2-7; v_gene: TRBV5-3; CDR3aa: CAGSGLAGGPAEQYF; CDR3nt: TGTGCCGGGTCGGGACTAGCGGGGGGGCCAGCCGAGCAGTACTTC
d_gene: .; j_gene: TRBJ2-1; v_gene: TRBV2; CDR3aa: CASRVLSGEQFF; CDR3nt: TGTGCCAGCAGGGTACTCTCCGGTGAGCAGTTCTTC
d_gene: TRBD1; j_gene: TRBJ2-1; v_gene: TRBV7-3; CDR3aa: CASSLNRGHDEQFF; CDR3nt: TGTGCCAGCAGCTTAAACAGGGGGCACGATGAGCAGTTCTTC
d_gene: .; j_gene: TRBJ1-2; v_gene: TRBV15; CDR3aa: CATSRDPATRGYTF; CDR3nt: TGTGCCACCAGCAGAGATCCGGCTACTAGGGGCTACACCTTC
d_gene: TRBD1; j_gene: TRBJ2-2; v_gene: TRBV19; CDR3aa: CASSIGQVNTGELFF; CDR3nt: TGTGCCAGTAGTATCGGACAGGTTAACACCGGGGAGCTGTTTTTT
d_gene: TRBD2; j_gene: TRBJ2-2; v_gene: TRBV7-9; CDR3aa: CASSLHRTSGSTGELFF; CDR3nt: TGTGCCAGCAGCTTACACCGGACTAGCGGTAGCACCGGGGAGCTGTTTTTT
d_gene: TRBD2; j_gene: TRBJ2-1; v_gene: TRBV11-3; CDR3aa: CASSLGSGGINEQFF; CDR3nt: TGTGCCAGCAGCTTAGGGAGCGGGGGGATTAATGAGCAGTTCTTC
d_gene: .; j_gene: TRBJ2-5; v_gene: TRBV7-2; CDR3aa: CASSLGRETQYF; CDR3nt: TGTGCCAGCAGCTTAGGCAGAGAGACCCAGTACTTC
d_gene: TRBD1; j_gene: TRBJ2-7; v_gene: TRBV11-3; CDR3aa: CASSPGTGPYEQYF; CDR3nt: TGTGCCAGCAGCCCCGGGACAGGACCCTACGAGCAGTACTTC
d_gene: TRBD1; j_gene: TRBJ2-7; v_gene: TRBV15; CDR3aa: CATSRDLTGGQVIYEQYF; CDR3nt: TGTGCCACCAGCAGAGATTTAACCGGCGGACAGGTAATCTACGAGCAGTACTTC
d_gene: TRBD1; j_gene: TRBJ2-7; v_gene: TRBV9; CDR3aa: CASSVEGQGDHEQYF; CDR3nt: TGTGCCAGCAGCGTTGAGGGACAGGGGGACCACGAGCAGTACTTC
d_gene: TRBD2; j_gene: TRBJ2-7; v_gene: TRBV6-6; CDR3aa: CAGRSGGRNSYEQYF; CDR3nt: TGTGCCGGCAGATCGGGGGGGCGGAACTCCTACGAGCAGTACTTC
d_gene: .; j_gene: TRBJ2-2; v_gene: TRBV6-4; CDR3aa: CASSDFAGKSLGELFF; CDR3nt: TGTGCCAGCAGTGACTTTGCGGGGAAATCACTCGGGGAGCTGTTTTTT
d_gene: .; j_gene: TRBJ2-5; v_gene: TRBV18; CDR3aa: CASSPPQGNQETQYF; CDR3nt: TGTGCCAGCTCACCACCCCAGGGGAACCAAGAGACCCAGTACTTC
d_gene: TRBD1; j_gene: TRBJ1-1; v_gene: TRBV6-1; CDR3aa: CASSDGTVNTEAFF; CDR3nt: TGTGCCAGCAGTGACGGGACAGTGAACACTGAAGCTTTCTTT
d_gene: TRBD1; j_gene: TRBJ1-2; v_gene: TRBV14; CDR3aa: CASSQEGAIMGTAYGYTF; CDR3nt: TGTGCCAGCAGCCAAGAAGGGGCGATAATGGGGACAGCCTATGGCTACACCTTC
d_gene: .; j_gene: TRBJ2-7; v_gene: TRBV9; CDR3aa: CASSVVVRSYPSYEQYF; CDR3nt: TGTGCCAGCAGCGTAGTGGTCCGCTCCTATCCCTCCTACGAGCAGTACTTC
d_gene: TRBD1; j_gene: TRBJ1-4; v_gene: TRBV4-3; CDR3aa: CASSSAGQGAHEKLFF; CDR3nt: TGCGCCAGCAGTAGCGCAGGACAGGGGGCGCATGAAAAACTGTTTTTT
d_gene: TRBD1; j_gene: TRBJ2-7; v_gene: TRBV5-1; CDR3aa: CASSSGQPYSYEQYF; CDR3nt: TGCGCCAGCAGCTCGGGACAGCCGTACTCCTACGAGCAGTACTTC
d_gene: .; j_gene: TRBJ2-5; v_gene: TRBV2; CDR3aa: CASSEKQGRETQYF; CDR3nt: TGTGCCAGCAGTGAGAAACAGGGACGGGAGACCCAGTACTTC
d_gene: .; j_gene: TRBJ2-3; v_gene: TRBV2; CDR3aa: CASSETADTQYF; CDR3nt: TGTGCCAGCAGCGAGACTGCAGATACGCAGTATTTT
d_gene: TRBD2; j_gene: TRBJ2-5; v_gene: TRBV2; CDR3aa: CASRNFLGTSNQETQYF; CDR3nt: TGTGCCAGCAGGAACTTTTTGGGGACTAGCAACCAAGAGACCCAGTACTTC